A selection of T cell receptor beta chains follows, all from one sample in a study of blood T cells in healthy people across ages. MiXCR, run by TCRdb on the 5' RACE reads, gives a single entry per CDR3 protein. The sample has hundreds of thousands of distinct CDR3 sequences, approximately 40% seen once. Sequencing was done on a sample of blood. These TCRs come from an elderly man in good health. Both conserved end residues are part of each CDR3. The D gene is left open where the match is weak. Clone size is shown for a subset of rows, as once, few, many or a class of expanded clone.

length,V,D,size,J,CDR3,DNA
15,TRBV11-2,.,.,TRBJ2-3,CASTAYKQGPDTQYF,TGTGCCAGCACCGCTTATAAACAGGGACCAGATACGCAGTATTTT
16,TRBV10-1,.,.,TRBJ2-5,CASSESSGVGSETQYF,TGCGCCAGCAGTGAGTCATCAGGGGTGGGTTCGGAGACCCAGTACTTC
15,TRBV29-1,TRBD1,few,TRBJ1-5,CSVVEGAGVGQPQHF,TGCAGCGTTGTGGAGGGGGCAGGGGTGGGTCAGCCCCAGCATTTT
15,TRBV9,.,.,TRBJ2-7,CASSVGGSETHEQYF,TGTGCCAGCAGCGTAGGGGGATCAGAGACCCACGAGCAGTACTTC
15,TRBV9,TRBD2,.,TRBJ2-3,CASSVVASGSDTQYF,TGTGCCAGCAGCGTAGTGGCTAGCGGTTCAGATACGCAGTATTTT
14,TRBV20-1,.,.,TRBJ2-7,CSARSGTQPYEQYF,TGCAGTGCTAGGTCCGGGACACAACCCTACGAGCAGTACTTC
15,TRBV7-2,.,.,TRBJ2-5,CASSLVTRGGETQYF,TGTGCCAGCAGCTTAGTCACCCGAGGGGGGGAGACCCAGTACTTC
12,TRBV3-1,.,.,TRBJ2-7,CASSRKGIGAYF,TGTGCCAGCAGCCGGAAGGGAATCGGGGCGTACTTC
17,TRBV28,TRBD1,.,TRBJ2-3,CASRPTLGQGDTDTQYF,TGTGCCAGCAGGCCCACTCTCGGACAGGGTGACACAGATACGCAGTATTTT
17,TRBV4-1,TRBD1,.,TRBJ1-1,CASSRQAGQGAGTEAFF,TGCGCCAGCAGCCGACAAGCCGGACAGGGTGCGGGGACTGAAGCTTTCTTT
13,TRBV5-1,TRBD1,.,TRBJ2-7,CASGTGPSYKQYF,TGCGCCAGCGGGACAGGGCCTTCCTACAAGCAGTACTTC
17,TRBV7-7,TRBD1,.,TRBJ2-1,CASSLAPAGGIYNEQFF,TGTGCCAGCAGCTTAGCTCCCGCAGGGGGCATATACAATGAGCAGTTCTTC
16,TRBV27,TRBD1,few,TRBJ2-1,CASSFAGTGGKDEQFF,TGTGCCAGCAGTTTTGCCGGGACAGGGGGCAAGGATGAGCAGTTCTTC
15,TRBV6-5,.,.,TRBJ2-3,CASSYARGNTDAQYF,TGTGCCAGCAGTTACGCCAGAGGGAACACAGATGCGCAGTATTTT
14,TRBV6-6,.,.,TRBJ2-5,CASSTTRDQETQYF,TGTGCCAGCAGTACGACCAGGGATCAAGAGACCCAGTACTTC
15,TRBV20-1,TRBD1,.,TRBJ2-1,CSARVRDRVGIEQFF,TGCAGTGCTAGAGTGAGAGACAGGGTTGGGATTGAGCAGTTCTTC
16,TRBV27,.,.,TRBJ2-5,CASSLPQRLAQETQYF,TGTGCCAGCAGTTTACCTCAGCGCCTAGCTCAAGAGACCCAGTACTTC